This T cell receptor beta chain was recorded in a study of T-cell memory formation after mild COVID-19. On the study more broadly: Each donor largely had its own TCR clusters. Study results and limitations: Day 37-peaking second-wave clones had unconfirmed SARS-CoV-2 specificity. Shrinking CD4+ clones resided mostly in CM and EM, and CD8+ ones in EMRA.

This CDR3 spans 14 amino acids. The germline gives CDR1 SEHNR, CDR2 FQNEAQ (reference sequence). V dropped 4 bases and J dropped 7; count of bases not matched to a gene: 7. TCRdb redid the calling of the 5' RACE reads with MiXCR, one entry per CDR3 protein. The top ten hold 2.4% of the sample, which has roughly 190,000 distinct CDR3 sequences, approximately 16% seen once. Concerning this clonotype: Its target is unknown.

The sequencing input was PBMCs or a T cell subset sorted from them (not recorded which). This sequence joins TRBV7-9 and TRBJ1-2; 9 nucleotides line up with TRBD1. The clonotype was recovered from an adult woman who had mild COVID-19 (a few samples of this study predate the infection). Cell type and time point are not known. In nucleotides, the CDR3 is TGTGCCAGCAGCTCAGGACAGGGGAGCATTGGCTACACCTTC. This encodes CASSSGQGSIGYTF.